The clone carrying this TCR beta chain appeared many times. Its antigen remains unidentified. TCRdb used MiXCR to reprocess the RT-PCR reads, holding one entry per CDR3 protein. The repertoire holds about 160,000 distinct CDR3 sequences, approximately 10% seen once, with over 10% in the top ten. This sample is part of a study of response to subunit inactivated influenza vaccine. Regarding the study as a whole: Authors suggested few new T cells are recruited by each seasonal influenza vaccination.

The V and J ends lost 5 bases and 2 bases, in that order; junction bases with no gene match: 13. Germline lookup yields CDR1 SGHAT and CDR2 FQDESV (reference sequence). CDR3 size: 18 residues. The receptor's source is a man over 45 who received an inactivated influenza vaccine. This sequence joins TRBV11-1 and TRBJ2-5, with 11 bases lining up with TRBD2. The specimen comprised non-naive T cells sorted from PBMCs, sampled about 40 days after vaccination. The chain's CDR3 is CASSAPLRLAGLQETQYF. The CDR3 nucleotides are TGTGCCAGCAGCGCGCCCCTCCGACTAGCGGGGTTACAAGAGACCCAGTACTTC.